This is a list of T cell receptor beta chains from one sample in a study of blood T cell repertoires in COVID-19. Clones were read by immunoSEQ multiplex PCR, and TCRdb kept only the in-frame ones, dropping some. The repertoire consists of more than 150,000 clones, with approximately 90% occurring once and the leading ten covering about 0.98%. Sample: peripheral blood. The receptors were gathered from a man in his late teens or twenties with acute or convalescent COVID-19. CDR3s leave out the opening cysteine and the closing phenylalanine or tryptophan.

v_call cdr3_aa
TRBV10-2 ASSESANTQY
TRBV18 ASSPRSVRGLDTEAF
TRBV24-1 ATSDWTKDEQY
TRBV7-3 ASSLMSTGQGWNTEAF
TRBV18 ASSPLADYGYT
TRBV6-5 ASTRLAGGSNEQF
TRBV30 AWTPGTAYEQY
TRBV5-4 ASSLLTDFPGSINSPLH
TRBV7-2 ASSSESDYGYT
TRBV5-1 ASSLTGSRDEKLF
TRBV19 ASSISAVYRPNEKLF
TRBV7-2 ASSPSGGSYEQY
TRBV6-5 ASSLNTGELF
TRBV7-8 ASSLVRQGANTGELF
TRBV7-3 ASSPNPLVPDTQY
TRBV5-6 ASSFGTGAGSPLH
TRBV9 ASSRTSGGASTDTQY
TRBV9 ASSVERVNEQF
TRBV11-2 ASRSDRGITEAF
TRBV10-3 AISPGFNTEAF
TRBV6-5 ASSYRLAGAGELF
TRBV5-1 ASSPDRVVSNEQF
TRBV15 ATSNIGNSYEQY
TRBV18 ASSPPQTDTQY
TRBV27 ASSTGVANYGYT
TRBV7-3 ASSPDRGGEQF
TRBV7-2 ASSFQGRGQPQH
TRBV9 ASSPRTGPWGTEAF
TRBV28 ASIPQGPNTEAF
TRBV6-2/TRBV6-3 ASSYILGRGENSPLH
TRBV2 ASRTVNQPQH
TRBV7-8 ASSLIGGGTSSYT
TRBV12-5 ASGLGGFSPLH
TRBV29-1 SVKPGGYNSPLH
TRBV7-8 ASRPGDTGELF
TRBV5-1 ASSSGQSNTGELF
TRBV2 ASSGQGRISGNTIY
TRBV5-1 ASGRGVPTDTQY
TRBV7-2 ASSSVHNQPQH
TRBV7-2 ASSIREILFEAF
TRBV7-2 ASSFWKRGRILYTQY
TRBV4-1 ASRPTSGGAYEQF
TRBV6-1 ASSEGLGGKDGYT
TRBV28 ASSSPTSGGKDTQY
TRBV7-2 ASSVGQGGSYGYT
TRBV2 ASGGQGAFSDTQY
TRBV5-4 ASSPGQAEETQY
TRBV6-1 ASSEIEQSTNEKLF
TRBV5-4 ASSPLYHTDTQY
TRBV3-1/TRBV3-2 ASSQTTGGSTYNSPLH
TRBV4-1 ASSLGTYFSYEQY
TRBV28 ASSTTGGWAPLH